This passage covers 3 T cell receptor beta chains from one sample sequenced in a study of blood T cell repertoires in COVID-19. The data were produced by immunoSEQ multiplex PCR, yet TCRdb's version contains in-frame clones alone and is incomplete. The data contain approximately 87,000 clones, 75% to 90% of them seen just once; the ten biggest clones take up about 15%. Source material: peripheral blood. The receptors stem from a man in his 70s with active or convalescent COVID-19.

The rearrangement links TRBV28 to TRBJ2-1, with TRBD1 matching 9 bases. The germline V gene has CDR1 MDHEN and CDR2 SYDVKM. The CDR3 is 16 residues long. Losses at the gene ends were 3 bases for V and 11 bases for J; bases not matched to a gene: 14. The DNA for the CDR3 is TGTGCCAGCAGTTTCCCCGGGACAGGGTTTGAGAATCAGCAGTTCTTC. As protein: CASSFPGTGFENQQFF.

The chain couples TRBV18 to TRBJ2-1; D perhaps matches TRBD2 (6 bases). CDR3 length: 16 residues. CDR1 and CDR2 from the germline V gene are KGHSH and LQKENI. With 4 bases removed from V and 5 bases from J, the gap between germline ends came to 18 bases. DNA of the CDR3: TGTGCCAGCTCACGCGGGACCCACAGAACCGACAATGAGCAGTTCTTC. This gives the protein CASSRGTHRTDNEQFF. The complete variable domain, with remaining parts taken from reference TRBV18 and TRBJ2-1, reads NAGVMQNPRHLVRRRGQEARLRCSPMKGHSHVYWYRQLPEEGLKFMVYLQKENIIDESGMPKERFSAEFPKEGPSILRIQQVVRGDSAAYFCASSRGTHRTDNEQFFGPGTRLTVL.

The chain couples TRBV28 to TRBJ1-5; 9 nucleotides match TRBD1. The CDR3 is 21 residues long. Germline CDR1 and CDR2: MDHEN and SYDVKM. The junction had 21 bases not matched to a gene; V was cut back by 6 bases and J by 0 bases. This CDR3 is CASSSIMSGTGTIYSNQPQHF. The CDR3 coding sequence is TGTGCCAGCAGCTCGATTATGAGTGGGACAGGGACTATTTATAGCAATCAGCCCCAGCATTTT. The entire variable domain, with the rest obtained from reference TRBV28 and TRBJ1-5, is as follows: DVKVTQSSRYLVKRTGEKVFLECVQDMDHENMFWYRQDPGLGLRLIYFSYDVKMKEKGDIPEGYSVSREKKERFSLILESASTNQTSMYLCASSSIMSGTGTIYSNQPQHFGDGTRLSIL.